Listed below are T cell receptor beta chains from one sample, sequenced in a study of T cell responses to AZD1222 COVID-19 vaccine. Libraries were prepared by immunoSEQ multiplex PCR; TCRdb keeps only in-frame clonotypes and omits some of them. This table holds approximately 61,000 clones, around 85% found once. Sequences were derived from peripheral blood, sampled 28 days after the second AZD1222 dose. The receptors stem from an adult who received the AZD1222 COVID-19 vaccine. Each CDR3 is given with its conserved first and last residue. A D gene is named only where the DNA matches it firmly. The size of a clone is reported for some rows only, either as once, few or many, or as a class for expanded clones.

v_call,cdr3_length,j_call,clone_size,d_call,cdr3_nt,cdr3_aa
TRBV7-8,24,TRBJ2-1,NA,TRBD2,TGTGCCAGCAGCCCCCGGAGGGGAGGGTTGACTAGCGGGAGGGCAGGTAGTTCCTACAATGAGCAGTTCTTC,CASSPRRGGLTSGRAGSSYNEQFF
TRBV6-5,16,TRBJ1-4,NA,TRBD1,TGTGCCAGCAGTTACTCCTGGACAGGGGCGGGTGAAAAACTGTTTTTT,CASSYSWTGAGEKLFF
TRBV28,14,TRBJ2-3,NA,NA,TGTGCCAGCAGTTTATACGGGGTCACAGATACGCAGTATTTT,CASSLYGVTDTQYF
TRBV5-6,14,TRBJ1-3,NA,TRBD1,TGTGCCAGCACCCGACAGGGCTCTGGAAACACCATATATTTT,CASTRQGSGNTIYF
TRBV7-2,14,TRBJ2-7,NA,NA,TGTGCCAGCAGCTTAACTGCGACCGGGGACGAGCAGTACTTC,CASSLTATGDEQYF
TRBV7-2,16,TRBJ1-5,NA,NA,TGTGCCAGCAGCTTAGTTCGCAGGTTTAGCAATCAGCCCCAGCATTTT,CASSLVRRFSNQPQHF
TRBV10-1,17,TRBJ2-1,NA,TRBD2,TGCGCCAGCAGGTTACTAGCGGGATCTAGCTCCTACAATGAGCAGTTCTTC,CASRLLAGSSSYNEQFF
TRBV4-2,17,TRBJ2-2,NA,TRBD2,TGTGCCAGCAGCCAAGAAGGGACTAGCGACCCCACCGGGGAGCTGTTTTTT,CASSQEGTSDPTGELFF
TRBV10-2,15,TRBJ2-1,NA,NA,TGCGCCAGCAGGAGGAGGGATAGCTCCTACAATGAGCAGTTCTTC,CASRRRDSSYNEQFF
TRBV4-1,15,TRBJ2-7,few,NA,TGCGCCAGCAGCCAAGATCCCGGCATGACCTACGAGCAGTACTTC,CASSQDPGMTYEQYF
TRBV4-2,13,TRBJ1-6,NA,NA,TGTGCCAGCAGCCAGAACGCAGACCCACCCCTCCACTTT,CASSQNADPPLHF
TRBV4-2,13,TRBJ2-7,NA,NA,TGTGCCAGCAGCCAATCAGGGGTCTACGAGCAGTACTTC,CASSQSGVYEQYF
TRBV7-2,16,TRBJ2-7,NA,TRBD1,TGTGCCAGCAGCTTAGTGCCGGACAGGGTAACCTACGAGCAGTACTTC,CASSLVPDRVTYEQYF
TRBV5-1,19,TRBJ2-2,NA,NA,TGCGCCAGCAGACGTTCGTGGACAGTCCTTTCCGCGAACACCGGGGAGCTGTTTTTT,CASRRSWTVLSANTGELFF
TRBV4-3,13,TRBJ2-7,NA,NA,TGCGCCAGCAGCCAAACTTCAGGGTACGAGCAGTACTTC,CASSQTSGYEQYF
TRBV6-5,13,TRBJ2-7,NA,TRBD1,TGTGCCACCTCGGACAGGGGCCCCTACGAGCAGTACTTC,CATSDRGPYEQYF
TRBV7-2,15,TRBJ2-7,once,TRBD2,TGTGCCAGCAGCTCTGATAGCGGGAGCTCCTACGAGCAGTACTTC,CASSSDSGSSYEQYF
TRBV28,12,TRBJ2-1,NA,NA,TGTGCCAGCAGTACACAGGGCCATGAGCAGTTCTTC,CASSTQGHEQFF
TRBV25-1,11,TRBJ2-1,NA,NA,TGTGCCAGCAGTGGAATCATTGAGCAGTTCTTC,CASSGIIEQFF
TRBV28,13,TRBJ2-1,NA,NA,TGTGCCAGCGGGAACGCCGGTTACAATGAGCAGTTCTTC,CASGNAGYNEQFF
TRBV6-1,15,TRBJ2-7,few,TRBD1,TGTGCCAGCAGTGAAGGGACAGGGGGCTCCTACGAGCAGTACTTC,CASSEGTGGSYEQYF
TRBV28,15,TRBJ1-4,NA,NA,TGTGCCAGCAGTTCACCTGGGGGGATTAATGAAAAACTGTTTTTT,CASSSPGGINEKLFF
TRBV7-9,15,TRBJ1-1,NA,TRBD1,TGTGCCAGCAGCCATAACAGGGGAGGCCACGAAGAAGCTTTCTTT,CASSHNRGGHEEAFF
TRBV28,15,TRBJ2-2,few,NA,TGTGCCAGCAGTGTGAGCACAGGGCGGACCGGGGAGCTGTTTTTT,CASSVSTGRTGELFF
TRBV7-3,15,TRBJ2-1,NA,NA,TGTGCCAGCAGCTTAACTCCCGACTCCCGCCAGGAGCAGTTCTTC,CASSLTPDSRQEQFF
TRBV11-3,14,TRBJ2-1,NA,NA,TGTGCCAGCAGCTTACGCGGCTCCTACAATGAGCAGTTCTTC,CASSLRGSYNEQFF
TRBV7-9,11,TRBJ1-2,NA,NA,TGTGCCAGCAGCTTGAACAGGGATTTTGTGTTC,CASSLNRDFVF
TRBV2,14,TRBJ2-1,NA,TRBD2,TGTGCCAGCACGGGAGGGAGGGGAGGCAATGAGCAGTTCTTC,CASTGGRGGNEQFF
TRBV19,15,TRBJ2-5,once,NA,TGTGCCAGTAGTCAGGGTGGGGCAGTACGAGAGACCCAGTACTTC,CASSQGGAVRETQYF
TRBV7-8,12,TRBJ2-7,NA,NA,TGTGCCAGCAGCCCCTACTCCTACGAGCAGTACTTC,CASSPYSYEQYF
TRBV24-1,13,TRBJ2-1,NA,NA,TGTGCCACCAGTGATTTGTATGGCAATGAGCAGTTCTTC,CATSDLYGNEQFF
TRBV5-8,14,TRBJ2-3,NA,NA,TGTGCCAGCAGCTGGGCTAGCAGCACAGATACGCAGTATTTT,CASSWASSTDTQYF
TRBV7-2,16,TRBJ2-1,once,TRBD1,TGTGCCAGCAGCGTCCTTGGGACAGGGATCTACAATGAGCAGTTCTTC,CASSVLGTGIYNEQFF
TRBV15,21,TRBJ2-1,NA,TRBD2,TGTGCCACCAGCAATAGATTACGGTCTAGCGGGAGGGCCGGGTCCTACAATGAGCAGTTCTTC,CATSNRLRSSGRAGSYNEQFF
TRBV9,16,TRBJ2-1,NA,TRBD2,TGTGCCAGCAGCGCCTCAGGCGGGAGGTTTAACAATGAGCAGTTCTTC,CASSASGGRFNNEQFF
TRBV28,14,TRBJ1-2,NA,NA,TGTGCCAGCAGTCCTAGTCCGGCTAACTATGGCTACACCTTC,CASSPSPANYGYTF
TRBV29-1,12,TRBJ2-1,few,NA,TGCAGCGTTCGGGTCGGGTACAATGAGCAGTTCTTC,CSVRVGYNEQFF
TRBV18,18,TRBJ2-2,NA,NA,TGTGCCAGCTCACCACCCCGAGCTCCAAGGTCGGGGACCGGGGAGCTGTTTTTT,CASSPPRAPRSGTGELFF
TRBV7-2,12,TRBJ1-3,NA,NA,TGTGCCAGCAGCGTACAGGGAAACACCATATATTTT,CASSVQGNTIYF
TRBV11-3,15,TRBJ2-6,NA,NA,TGTGCCAGCAGCTTAGCAGGGGCTGGGGCCAACGTCCTGACTTTC,CASSLAGAGANVLTF
TRBV19,17,TRBJ1-3,NA,TRBD1,TGTGCCTGCGCACCGGGACAGGTAAACCTCGCCGGAAACACCATATATTTT,CACAPGQVNLAGNTIYF
TRBV18,16,TRBJ1-5,NA,NA,TGTGCCAGCTCCCAAGGACAACCCGATAGCAATCAGCCCCAGCATTTT,CASSQGQPDSNQPQHF